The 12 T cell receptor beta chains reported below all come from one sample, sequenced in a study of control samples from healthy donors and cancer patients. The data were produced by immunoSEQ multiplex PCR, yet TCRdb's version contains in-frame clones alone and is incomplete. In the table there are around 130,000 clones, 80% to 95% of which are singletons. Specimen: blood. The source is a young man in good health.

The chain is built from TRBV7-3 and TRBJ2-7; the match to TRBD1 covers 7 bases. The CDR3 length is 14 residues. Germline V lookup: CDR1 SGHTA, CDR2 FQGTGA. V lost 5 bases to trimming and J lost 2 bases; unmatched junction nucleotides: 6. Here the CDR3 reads CASSPGTDPYEQYF. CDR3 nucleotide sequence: TGTGCCAGCAGCCCCGGGACAGACCCCTACGAGCAGTACTTC.

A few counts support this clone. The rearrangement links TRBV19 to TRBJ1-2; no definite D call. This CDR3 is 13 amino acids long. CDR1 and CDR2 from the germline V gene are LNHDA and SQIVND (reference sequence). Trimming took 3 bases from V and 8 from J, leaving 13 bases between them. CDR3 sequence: CASSMSISSGYTF. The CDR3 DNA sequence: TGTGCCAGTAGTATGTCGATCTCTTCGGGCTACACCTTC.

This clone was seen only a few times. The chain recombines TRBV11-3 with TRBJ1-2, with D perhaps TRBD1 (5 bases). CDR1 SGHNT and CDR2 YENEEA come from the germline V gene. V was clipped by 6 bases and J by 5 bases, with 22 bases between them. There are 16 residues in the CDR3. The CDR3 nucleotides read TGTGCCAGCAGGACATATGGGGGTAGAGAGCTTTATGGCTACACCTTC. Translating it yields CASRTYGGRELYGYTF.

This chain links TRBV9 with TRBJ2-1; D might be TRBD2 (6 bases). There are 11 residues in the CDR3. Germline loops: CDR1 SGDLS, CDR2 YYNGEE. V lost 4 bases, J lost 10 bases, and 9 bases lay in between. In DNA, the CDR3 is TGTGCCAGCAGCATGGGACTCGAGCAGTTCTTC. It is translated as CASSMGLEQFF. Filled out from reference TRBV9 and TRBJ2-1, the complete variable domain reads DSGVTQTPKHLITATGQRVTLRCSPRSGDLSVYWYQQSLDQGLQFLIQYYNGEERAKGNILERFSAQQFPDLHSELNLSSLELGDSALYFCASSMGLEQFFGPGTRLTVL.

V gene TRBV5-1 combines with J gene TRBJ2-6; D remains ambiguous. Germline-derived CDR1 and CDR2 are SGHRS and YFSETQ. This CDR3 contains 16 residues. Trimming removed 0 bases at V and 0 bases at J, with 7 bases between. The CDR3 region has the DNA TGCGCCAGCAGCTTGGCCCTGAGCTCTGGGGCCAACGTCCTGACTTTC. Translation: CASSLALSSGANVLTF.

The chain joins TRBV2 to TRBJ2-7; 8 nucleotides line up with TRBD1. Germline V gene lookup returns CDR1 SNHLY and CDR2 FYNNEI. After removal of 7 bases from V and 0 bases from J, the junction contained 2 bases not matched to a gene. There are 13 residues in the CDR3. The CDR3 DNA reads TGTGCCAGCATCGGACAGGGCTCCTACGAGCAGTACTTC. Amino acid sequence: CASIGQGSYEQYF.

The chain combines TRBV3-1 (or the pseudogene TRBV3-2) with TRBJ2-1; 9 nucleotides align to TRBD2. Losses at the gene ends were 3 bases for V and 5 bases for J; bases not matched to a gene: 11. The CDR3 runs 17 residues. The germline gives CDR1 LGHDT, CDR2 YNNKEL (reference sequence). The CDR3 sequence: CASSQIGGGAGDNEQFF. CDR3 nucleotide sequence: TGTGCCAGCAGCCAGATTGGCGGGGGGGCTGGGGACAATGAGCAGTTCTTC.

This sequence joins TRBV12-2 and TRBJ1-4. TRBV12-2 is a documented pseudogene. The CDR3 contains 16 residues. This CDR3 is CASRLAPQGGEEKLFF. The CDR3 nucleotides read TGTGCAAGTCGCTTAGCGCCCCAGGGAGGGGAAGAAAAACTGTTTTTT.

The CDR3 DNA reads TGTGCCAGCAGCCCGGAATGGACTAGCGGAAGCACAGATACGCAGTATTTT. Encoded protein: CASSPEWTSGSTDTQYF. The chain employs TRBV13 and TRBJ2-3, with 10 positions matching TRBD2. Germline V gene sequence: CDR1 PRHDT, CDR2 FYEKMQ (reference sequence). The V segment lost 5 bases and the J segment 0 bases; nucleotides outside the gene matches: 8. The CDR3 consists of 17 residues. Full variable domain (missing parts from reference TRBV13 and TRBJ2-3): AAGVIQSPRHLIKEKRETATLKCYPIPRHDTVYWYQQGPGQDPQFLISFYEKMQSDKGSIPDRFSAQQFSDYHSELNMSSLELGDSALYFCASSPEWTSGSTDTQYFGPGTRLTVL.

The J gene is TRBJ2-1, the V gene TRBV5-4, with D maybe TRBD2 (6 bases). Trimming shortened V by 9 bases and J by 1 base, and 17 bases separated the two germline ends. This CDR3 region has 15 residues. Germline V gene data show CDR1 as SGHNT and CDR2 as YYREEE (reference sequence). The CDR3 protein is CATIRLGDSYNEQFF. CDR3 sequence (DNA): TGTGCCACCATAAGACTAGGGGATTCCTACAATGAGCAGTTCTTC.

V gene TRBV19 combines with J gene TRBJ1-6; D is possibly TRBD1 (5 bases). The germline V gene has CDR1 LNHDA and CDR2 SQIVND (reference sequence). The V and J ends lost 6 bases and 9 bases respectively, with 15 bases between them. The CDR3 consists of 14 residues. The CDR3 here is CASRPTGLGSPLHF. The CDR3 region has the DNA TGTGCCAGTAGACCTACAGGTTTGGGTTCACCCCTCCACTTT.

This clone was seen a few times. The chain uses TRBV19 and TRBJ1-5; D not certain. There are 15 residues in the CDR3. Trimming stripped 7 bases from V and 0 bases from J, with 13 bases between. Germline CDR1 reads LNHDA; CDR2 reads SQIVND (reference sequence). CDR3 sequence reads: CASTFGLTSNQPQHF. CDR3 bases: TGTGCCAGTACCTTTGGACTGACTAGCAATCAGCCCCAGCATTTT.